This T cell receptor (beta chain) was retrieved from a study of monozygotic twins with inflammatory bowel disease. TCRdb re-called the 5' RACE reads; one entry per CDR3 protein, DNA not given. The sample table sets out 110,000 to 150,000 distinct CDR3 sequences. Study results and limitations: Immunosuppressive treatment differences may have increased patient repertoire variability. The sharing of clonotypes with others was lower in IBD patients than in healthy twins, especially with disease activity.

As for this clonotype: Its antigen remains unidentified.

This CDR3 comprises 13 residues. CDR1 and CDR2 from the germline V gene are SGHDN and FVKESK. This TCR was sampled from a human donor with ulcerative colitis or Crohn's disease, or a healthy co-twin of an affected twin (not recorded which). The J gene is TRBJ2-1, the V gene TRBV14; TCRdb indicates TRBD2, and absent DNA this call remains unverified. Sample: blood. CDR3 residues: CASNRGGGTEQFF.